This TCR beta chain comes out of a study of blood T cell repertoires in COVID-19. Study background: Both acute and convalescent COVID-19 samples were obtained from the United States, Italy and Spain.

TCRdb's table, derived via immunoSEQ multiplex PCR, lists solely in-frame clones and lacks some. The data hold under 150,000 clones, with roughly 90% observed a single time. The length of the CDR3 is 15 residues. Germline V gene lookup returns CDR1 LGHDT and CDR2 YNNKEL (reference sequence). With 0 bases clipped from V and 2 bases from J, the junction kept 1 base outside the gene matches. The J gene is TRBJ2-3, the V gene TRBV3-1 (or the pseudogene TRBV3-2); TRBD2 matches 8 bases. The material sequenced was peripheral blood. This TCR was recovered from a man in his 70s with active COVID-19. CDR3: CASSQEAGATDTQYF. Here the CDR3 DNA reads TGTGCCAGCAGCCAAGAAGCGGGAGCCACAGATACGCAGTATTTT.